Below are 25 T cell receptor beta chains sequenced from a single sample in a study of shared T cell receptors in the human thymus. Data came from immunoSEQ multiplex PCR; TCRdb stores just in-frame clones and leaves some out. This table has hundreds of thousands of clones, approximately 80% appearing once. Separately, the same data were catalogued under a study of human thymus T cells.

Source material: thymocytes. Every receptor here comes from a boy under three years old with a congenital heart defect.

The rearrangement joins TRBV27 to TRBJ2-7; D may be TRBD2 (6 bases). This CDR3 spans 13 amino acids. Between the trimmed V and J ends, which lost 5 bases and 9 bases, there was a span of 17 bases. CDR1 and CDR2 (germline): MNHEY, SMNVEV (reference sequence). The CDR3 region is CASSGTSRNGQYF. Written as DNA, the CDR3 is TGTGCCAGCAGTGGGACTTCCCGAAACGGGCAGTACTTC.

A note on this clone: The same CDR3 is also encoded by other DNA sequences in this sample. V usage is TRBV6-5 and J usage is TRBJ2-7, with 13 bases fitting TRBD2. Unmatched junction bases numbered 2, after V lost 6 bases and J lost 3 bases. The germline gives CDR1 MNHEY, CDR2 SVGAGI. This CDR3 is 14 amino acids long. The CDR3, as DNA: TGTGCCAGCAGGAGGACTAGCGGGAGCTACGAGCAGTACTTC. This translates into CASRRTSGSYEQYF.

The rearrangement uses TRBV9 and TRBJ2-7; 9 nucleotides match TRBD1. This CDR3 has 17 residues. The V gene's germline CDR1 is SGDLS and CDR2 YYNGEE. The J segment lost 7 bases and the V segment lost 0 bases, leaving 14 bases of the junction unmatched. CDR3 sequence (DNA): TGTGCCAGCAGCGTAGGGTTTGCGGGACAGGGCGGGTGGGAGCAGTACTTC. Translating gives CASSVGFAGQGGWEQYF.

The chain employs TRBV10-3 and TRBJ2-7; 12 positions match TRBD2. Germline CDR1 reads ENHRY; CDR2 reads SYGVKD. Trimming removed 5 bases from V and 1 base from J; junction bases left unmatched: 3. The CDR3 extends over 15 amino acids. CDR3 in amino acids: CAISLGLAGSYEQYF. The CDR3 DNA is TGTGCCATCAGTCTAGGACTAGCGGGATCCTACGAGCAGTACTTC.

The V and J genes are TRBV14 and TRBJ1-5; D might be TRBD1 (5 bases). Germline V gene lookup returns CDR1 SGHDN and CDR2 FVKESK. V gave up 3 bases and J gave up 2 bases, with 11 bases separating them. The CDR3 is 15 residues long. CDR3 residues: CASSQSGGGNQPQHF. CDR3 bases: TGTGCCAGCAGCCAGTCCGGGGGTGGCAATCAGCCCCAGCATTTT.

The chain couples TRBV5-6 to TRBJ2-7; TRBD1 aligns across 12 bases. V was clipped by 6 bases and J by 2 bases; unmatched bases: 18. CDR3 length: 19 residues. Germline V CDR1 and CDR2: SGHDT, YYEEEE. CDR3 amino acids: CASTQNRDRGPIPTYEQYF. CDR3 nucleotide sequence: TGTGCCAGCACCCAAAACCGGGACAGGGGGCCAATACCGACCTACGAGCAGTACTTC.

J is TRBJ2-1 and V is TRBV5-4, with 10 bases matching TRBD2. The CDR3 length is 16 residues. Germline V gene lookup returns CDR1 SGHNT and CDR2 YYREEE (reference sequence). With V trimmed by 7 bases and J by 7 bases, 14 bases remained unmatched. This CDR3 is CASATQLAGGGNEQFF. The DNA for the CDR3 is TGTGCCAGCGCCACCCAATTAGCGGGAGGAGGGAATGAGCAGTTCTTC.

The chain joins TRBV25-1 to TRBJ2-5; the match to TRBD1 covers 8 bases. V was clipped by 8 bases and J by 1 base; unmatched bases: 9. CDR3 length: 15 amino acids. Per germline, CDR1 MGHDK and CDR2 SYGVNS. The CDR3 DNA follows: TGTGCCAGCGTTACGGGACAGGCAATCCAAGAGACCCAGTACTTC. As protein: CASVTGQAIQETQYF.

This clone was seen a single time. Here the CDR3 reads CASSRVPATNEKLFF. The CDR3 nucleotides are TGTGCCAGCAGCAGGGTGCCGGCAACTAATGAAAAACTGTTTTTT. The V call is TRBV6-5, the J call TRBJ1-4; D perhaps matches TRBD1 (5 bases). The CDR3 spans 15 residues. Trimming pared 6 bases from V and 0 bases from J, leaving 11 bases between. Germline CDR1 is MNHEY and CDR2 is SVGAGI.

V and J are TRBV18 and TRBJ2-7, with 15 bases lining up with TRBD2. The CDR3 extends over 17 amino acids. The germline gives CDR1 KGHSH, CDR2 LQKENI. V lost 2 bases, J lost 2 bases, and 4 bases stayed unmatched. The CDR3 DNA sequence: TGTGCCAGCTCACCAGGGACTAGCGGGAGGCCCGCCTACGAGCAGTACTTC. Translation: CASSPGTSGRPAYEQYF.

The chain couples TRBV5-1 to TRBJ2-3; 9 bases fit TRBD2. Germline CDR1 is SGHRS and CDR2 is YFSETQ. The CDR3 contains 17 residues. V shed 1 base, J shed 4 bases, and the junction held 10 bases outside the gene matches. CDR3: CASSLNHPAGGADTQYF. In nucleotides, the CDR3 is TGCGCCAGCAGCTTGAACCACCCAGCGGGAGGAGCAGATACGCAGTATTTT.

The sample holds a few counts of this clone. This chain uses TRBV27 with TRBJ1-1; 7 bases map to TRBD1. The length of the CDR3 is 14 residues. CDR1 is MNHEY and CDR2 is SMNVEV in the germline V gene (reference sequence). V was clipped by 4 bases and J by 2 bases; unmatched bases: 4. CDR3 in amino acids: CASSSGQKNTEAFF. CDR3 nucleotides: TGTGCCAGCAGTTCGGGACAGAAAAACACTGAAGCTTTCTTT.

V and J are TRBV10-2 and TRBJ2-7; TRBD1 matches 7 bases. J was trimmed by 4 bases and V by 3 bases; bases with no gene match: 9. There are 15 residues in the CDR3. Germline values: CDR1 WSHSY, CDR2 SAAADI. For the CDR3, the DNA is TGCGCCAGCAGTGACCGGGACAGTTCACCGTACGAGCAGTACTTC. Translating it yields CASSDRDSSPYEQYF.

The CDR3 region is CASSQDAGSGRGYEQFF. CDR3 coding DNA: TGTGCCAGCAGCCAAGACGCGGGAAGCGGGAGAGGCTATGAGCAGTTCTTC. The genes are TRBV4-2 and TRBJ2-1; 8 bases align to TRBD2. The CDR3 contains 17 residues. Germline lookup yields CDR1 LGHNA and CDR2 YNFKEQ. V dropped 0 bases and J dropped 8; count of bases not matched to a gene: 12.

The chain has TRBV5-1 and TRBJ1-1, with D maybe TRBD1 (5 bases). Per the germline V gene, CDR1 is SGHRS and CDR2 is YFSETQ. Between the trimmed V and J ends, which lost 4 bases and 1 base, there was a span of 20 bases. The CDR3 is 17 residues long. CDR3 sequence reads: CASSESSTDSSNTEAFF. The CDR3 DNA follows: TGCGCCAGCAGCGAGTCTTCGACAGACTCCTCGAACACTGAAGCTTTCTTT.

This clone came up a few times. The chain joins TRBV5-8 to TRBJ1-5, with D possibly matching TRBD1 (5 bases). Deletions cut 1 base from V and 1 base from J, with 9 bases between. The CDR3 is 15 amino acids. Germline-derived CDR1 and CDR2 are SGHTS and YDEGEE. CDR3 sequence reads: CASSLSAGSNQPQHF. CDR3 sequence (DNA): TGTGCCAGCAGCTTGTCAGCAGGGAGCAATCAGCCCCAGCATTTT.

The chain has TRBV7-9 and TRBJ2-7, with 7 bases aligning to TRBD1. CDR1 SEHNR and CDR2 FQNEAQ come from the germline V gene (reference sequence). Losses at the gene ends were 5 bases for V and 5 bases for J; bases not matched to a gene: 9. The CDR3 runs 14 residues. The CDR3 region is CASSGHRDRHEQYF. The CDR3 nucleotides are TGTGCCAGCAGCGGTCACCGGGACAGACACGAGCAGTACTTC.

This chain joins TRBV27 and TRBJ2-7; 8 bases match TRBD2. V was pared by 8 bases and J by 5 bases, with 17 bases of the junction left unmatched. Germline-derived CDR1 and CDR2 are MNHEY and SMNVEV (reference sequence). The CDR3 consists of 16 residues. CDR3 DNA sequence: TGTGCCAGCCGTCCCCTAACTAGCGGCACTTGGCACGAGCAGTACTTC. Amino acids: CASRPLTSGTWHEQYF.

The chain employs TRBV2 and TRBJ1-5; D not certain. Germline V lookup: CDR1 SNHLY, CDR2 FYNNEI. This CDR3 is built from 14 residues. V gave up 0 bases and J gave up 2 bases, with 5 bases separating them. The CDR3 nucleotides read TGTGCCAGCAGTGAAGCGTCCGGCAATCAGCCCCAGCATTTT. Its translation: CASSEASGNQPQHF.

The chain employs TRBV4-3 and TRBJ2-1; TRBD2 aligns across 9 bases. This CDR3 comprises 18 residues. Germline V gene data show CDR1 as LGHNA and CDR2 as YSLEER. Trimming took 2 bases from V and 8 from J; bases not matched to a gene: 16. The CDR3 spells CASSQFPGLAGVGDEQFF. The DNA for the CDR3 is TGCGCCAGCAGCCAATTTCCGGGGTTAGCGGGAGTAGGAGATGAGCAGTTCTTC.

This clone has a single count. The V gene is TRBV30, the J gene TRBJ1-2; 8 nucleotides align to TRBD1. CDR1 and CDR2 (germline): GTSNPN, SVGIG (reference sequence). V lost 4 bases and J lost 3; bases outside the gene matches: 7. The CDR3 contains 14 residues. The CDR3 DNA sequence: TGTGCCTGGACCGGGAGGACAGGGCACTATGGCTACACCTTC. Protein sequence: CAWTGRTGHYGYTF.

CDR3 loop: CASSLAIASESYEQYF. CDR3 nucleotide sequence: TGTGCCAGCAGCTTAGCGATTGCTAGCGAGTCCTACGAGCAGTACTTC. The chain recombines TRBV7-6 with TRBJ2-7; maybe TRBD2 (6 bases). The length of the CDR3 is 16 residues. Per the germline V gene, CDR1 is SGHVS and CDR2 is FNYEAQ. Between the trimmed V and J ends, which lost 0 bases and 1 base, there was a span of 13 bases.

CDR3 loop: CASSKQGPQGNIQYF. The CDR3 DNA is TGTGCCAGCAGCAAACAGGGGCCTCAAGGAAACATTCAGTACTTC. This chain links TRBV5-8 with TRBJ2-4; 7 bases map to TRBD1. The CDR3 has 15 amino acids. With V trimmed by 4 bases and J by 6 bases, 10 bases remained unmatched. Germline CDR1 SGHTS, CDR2 YDEGEE.

The CDR3 DNA reads as TGTGCCAGCACCCCTGTGGGCAGGCTCTTTCTCTTGTCTGGGGCCAACGTCCTGACTTTC. This translates into CASTPVGRLFLLSGANVLTF. The chain recombines TRBV27 with TRBJ2-6, with D hard to call. V lost 7 bases and J 1 base, leaving 26 bases between the germline ends. The CDR3 is 20 residues long. Germline CDR1 is MNHEY and CDR2 is SMNVEV (reference sequence).

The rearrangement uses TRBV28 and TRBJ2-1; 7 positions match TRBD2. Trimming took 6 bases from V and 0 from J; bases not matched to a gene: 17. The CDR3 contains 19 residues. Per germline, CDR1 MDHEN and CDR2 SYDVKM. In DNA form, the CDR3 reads TGTGCCAGCAGCCTTAGCGGGCCACGGGGCCTGAGCTCCTACAATGAGCAGTTCTTC. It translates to CASSLSGPRGLSSYNEQFF.